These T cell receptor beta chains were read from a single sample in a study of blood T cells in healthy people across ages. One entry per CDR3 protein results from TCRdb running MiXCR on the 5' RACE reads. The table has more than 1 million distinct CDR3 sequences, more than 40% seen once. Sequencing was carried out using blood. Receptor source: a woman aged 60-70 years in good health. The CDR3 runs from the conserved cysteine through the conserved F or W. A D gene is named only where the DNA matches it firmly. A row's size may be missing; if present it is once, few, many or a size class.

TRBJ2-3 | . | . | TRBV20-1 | CSASVLNTDTQYF | TGCAGTGCTAGCGTACTAAACACAGATACGCAGTATTTT
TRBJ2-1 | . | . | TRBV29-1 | CSVAPTCLNNEQFF | TGCAGCGTTGCCCCGACATGCCTAAATAATGAGCAGTTCTTC
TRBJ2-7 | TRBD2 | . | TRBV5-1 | CASSSTGPSGNEQYF | TGCGCCAGCAGCTCGACCGGGCCTAGCGGGAACGAGCAGTACTTC
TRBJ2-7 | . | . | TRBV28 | CASSFGTQQAGGFYEQYF | TGTGCCAGCAGTTTTGGTACGCAGCAAGCGGGTGGGTTCTACGAGCAGTACTTC
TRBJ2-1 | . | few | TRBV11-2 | CASSFTGRYNEQFF | TGTGCCAGCAGCTTTACTGGACGGTACAATGAGCAGTTCTTC
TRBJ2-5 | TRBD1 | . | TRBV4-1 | CASSQDIRGLETQYF | TGCGCCAGCAGCCAAGATATTAGGGGGCTAGAGACCCAGTACTTC
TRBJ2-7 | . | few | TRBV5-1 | CASSSPSHEQYF | TGCGCCAGCAGCTCTCCCTCCCACGAGCAGTACTTC
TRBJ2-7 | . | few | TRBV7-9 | CASSLDLGGGEQYF | TGTGCCAGCAGCTTAGATCTTGGCGGAGGCGAGCAGTACTTC
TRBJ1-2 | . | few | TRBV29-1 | CSVVRVGGYTF | TGCAGCGTTGTCAGGGTGGGGGGCTACACCTTC
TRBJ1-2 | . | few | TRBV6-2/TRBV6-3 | CASTRQGQTLYTF | TGTGCCAGCACTCGACAAGGACAAACCCTCTACACCTTC
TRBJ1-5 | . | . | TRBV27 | CASSLGGTTNQPQHF | TGTGCCAGCAGTTTGGGTGGGACAACCAATCAGCCCCAGCATTTT
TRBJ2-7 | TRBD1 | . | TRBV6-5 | CASSYWDRGGREQYF | TGTGCCAGCAGTTACTGGGACAGGGGGGGACGCGAGCAGTACTTC
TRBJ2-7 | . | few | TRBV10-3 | CAIRPTGRESYEQYF | TGTGCCATCAGACCCACAGGGAGGGAATCCTACGAGCAGTACTTC
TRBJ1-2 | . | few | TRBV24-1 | CATSEDKYGYTF | TGTGCCACCAGTGAGGACAAGTATGGCTACACCTTC
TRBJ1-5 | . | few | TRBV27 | CASSFFGGLDSNQPQHF | TGTGCCAGCAGTTTTTTCGGGGGGCTGGATAGCAATCAGCCCCAGCATTTT
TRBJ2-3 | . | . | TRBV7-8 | CASTLGQGGTTDTQYF | TGTGCCAGCACTCTTGGCCAGGGCGGGACCACAGATACGCAGTATTTT
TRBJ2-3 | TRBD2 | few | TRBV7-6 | CASSLAGGVADTQYF | TGTGCCAGCAGCCTAGCGGGAGGCGTAGCAGATACGCAGTATTTT
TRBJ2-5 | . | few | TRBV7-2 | CASSPPGVGQETQYF | TGTGCCAGCAGCCCGCCAGGGGTTGGCCAAGAGACCCAGTACTTC
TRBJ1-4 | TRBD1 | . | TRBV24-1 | CATILGQAGGEHEKLFF | TGTGCCACCATTCTCGGACAGGCCGGGGGCGAGCATGAAAAACTGTTTTTT
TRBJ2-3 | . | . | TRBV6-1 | CASSEPLISTDTQYF | TGTGCCAGCAGTGAACCACTTATTAGCACAGATACGCAGTATTTT
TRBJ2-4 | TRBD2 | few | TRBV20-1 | CSARSSGGLAKNIQYF | TGCAGTGCTAGATCTAGCGGGGGGCTAGCCAAAAACATTCAGTACTTC
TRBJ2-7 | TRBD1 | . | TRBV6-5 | CASTYRTGHYEQYF | TGTGCCAGCACCTACCGGACAGGGCACTACGAGCAGTACTTC
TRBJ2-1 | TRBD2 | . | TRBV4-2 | CASSQDGLDDNEQFF | TGTGCCAGCAGCCAAGATGGACTAGACGACAATGAGCAGTTCTTC
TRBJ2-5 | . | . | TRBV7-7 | CARGPQETQYF | TGTGCCAGGGGACCACAAGAGACCCAGTACTTC
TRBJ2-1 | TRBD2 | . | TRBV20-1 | CSARGSSGRAEEFF | TGCAGTGCCAGGGGGTCTAGCGGGAGGGCCGAGGAGTTCTTC
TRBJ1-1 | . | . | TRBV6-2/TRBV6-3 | CASSSRDPKSAEAFF | TGTGCCAGCAGTTCCCGGGACCCAAAGTCCGCTGAAGCTTTCTTT
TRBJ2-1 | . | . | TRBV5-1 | CASRSGTAIGHNEQFF | TGCGCCAGCCGTAGCGGGACAGCCATCGGGCACAATGAGCAGTTCTTC
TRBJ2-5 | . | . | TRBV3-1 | CASSQGLAHKYQETQYF | TGTGCCAGCAGCCAAGGTTTGGCACATAAGTACCAAGAGACCCAGTACTTC
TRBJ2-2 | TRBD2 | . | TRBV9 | CASSDQLAGGTGELFF | TGTGCCAGCAGCGACCAACTAGCGGGAGGGACCGGGGAGCTGTTTTTT
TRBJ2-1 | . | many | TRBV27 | CASSRSSGSSYNEQFF | TGCGCCAGCAGCCGAAGTAGCGGATCCTCCTACAATGAGCAGTTCTTC
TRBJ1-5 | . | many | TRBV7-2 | CASSFAGNQPQHF | TGTGCCAGCAGCTTCGCAGGGAATCAGCCCCAGCATTTT
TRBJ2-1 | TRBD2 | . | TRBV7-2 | CASSPTSGRNEQFF | TGTGCCAGCAGCCCCACTAGCGGGAGGAATGAGCAGTTCTTC
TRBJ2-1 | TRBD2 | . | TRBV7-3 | CASSSLSGTSYNEQFF | TGTGCCAGCAGCTCTCTTAGCGGGACTTCCTACAATGAGCAGTTCTTC
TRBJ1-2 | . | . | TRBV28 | CASSARANYGYTF | TGTGCCAGCAGTGCTCGAGCCAACTATGGCTACACCTTC
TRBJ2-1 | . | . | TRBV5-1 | CASSLYSGVGNEQFF | TGCGCCAGCAGCTTATACTCAGGGGTTGGCAATGAGCAGTTCTTC
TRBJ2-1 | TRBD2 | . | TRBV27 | CASSPSPTSGETQFF | TGTGCCAGCAGTCCCTCCCCCACTAGCGGAGAGACCCAGTTCTTC
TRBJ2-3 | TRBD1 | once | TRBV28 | CASRTGAPTDTQYF | TGTGCCAGCAGGACAGGGGCTCCGACAGATACGCAGTATTTT
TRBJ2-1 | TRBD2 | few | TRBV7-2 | CASSLGAAGGPLDEQFF | TGTGCCAGCAGCTTAGGGGCGGCGGGAGGCCCCTTGGATGAGCAGTTCTTC
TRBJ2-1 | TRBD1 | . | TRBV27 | CASSASGGSILREFF | TGTGCCAGCAGTGCATCAGGGGGATCCATCCTAAGGGAGTTCTTC
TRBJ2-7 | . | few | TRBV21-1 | CASSLHTGTDTYEQYF | TGTGCCAGCAGCCTACACACCGGGACGGACACCTACGAGCAGTACTTC